This T cell receptor beta chain came from a study of shared clonotypes between healthy human individuals. CDR1 MNHEY and CDR2 SVGAGI come from the germline V gene. Germline trimming cut 2 bases from V and 0 bases from J; bases unmatched to any gene: 4. The CDR3 covers 16 residues. Repertoires were generated with immunoSEQ multiplex PCR, while TCRdb's copy carries only in-frame clones and drops some. The data contain approximately 600,000 clones, 85% to 95% of them seen just once; the ten biggest clones take up 0.095% to 0.14%. Positively selected for CCR7, the CD45RO-negative cells used as naive CD8 cells excluded terminally differentiated effector memory CD45RA+ cells.

The chain combines TRBV6-5 with TRBJ2-3; 8 bases align to TRBD2. Sequenced: naive CD8+ T cells sorted from blood. The clonotype was recovered from a woman aged 25 to 45 in good health. The DNA for the CDR3 is TGTGCCAGCAGTTACGTAGCGGGGACTAGCACAGATACGCAGTATTTT. Translation gives CASSYVAGTSTDTQYF.